This TCR beta chain was identified during a study of cytomegalovirus exposure and HLA in healthy donors. The count of this clone is one. The primer mix had 60 Vbeta and 13 Jbeta primers. Produced via immunoSEQ multiplex PCR; TCRdb's table is partial and in-frame only. The table records about 120,000 clones, approximately 83% of them present only once. Germline CDR1 is SQVTM and CDR2 is ANQGSEA. J was trimmed by 4 bases and V by 2 bases; bases with no gene match: 6. The CDR3 has 15 amino acids. What was sequenced was PBMCs. V and J are TRBV29-1 and TRBJ2-3; 10 bases line up with TRBD1. This sequence originates from a woman aged 35 to 49 in good health and CMV-seropositive. Here the CDR3 DNA reads TGCAGCGTTGAATGGGTCGGGACAGGGGCAGATACGCAGTATTTT. It specifies CSVEWVGTGADTQYF.